This TCR beta chain was sequenced for a study of early T cells in non-severe SARS-CoV-2 infection. MiXCR, run by TCRdb on the 5' RACE reads, gives a single entry per CDR3 protein. The sample contains roughly 68,000 distinct CDR3 sequences, about 4.9% of which appear only once. The sample holds many counts of this clonotype. Germline V gene sequence: CDR1 SGHAT, CDR2 FQNNGV. CDR3 length equals 14 residues. The V and J ends lost 2 bases and 3 bases, in that order; junction bases with no gene match: 4. Sample: whole blood. The clonotype originates from an adult who was a healthcare worker with PCR-confirmed SARS-CoV-2 infection or an uninfected control (not recorded which). The gene calls are TRBV11-2 and TRBJ2-7, with TRBD2 identical over 7 bases. CDR3 in DNA: TGTGCCAGCAGCTTATCGGGACTATTCTACGAGCAGTACTTC. The encoded protein is CASSLSGLFYEQYF.